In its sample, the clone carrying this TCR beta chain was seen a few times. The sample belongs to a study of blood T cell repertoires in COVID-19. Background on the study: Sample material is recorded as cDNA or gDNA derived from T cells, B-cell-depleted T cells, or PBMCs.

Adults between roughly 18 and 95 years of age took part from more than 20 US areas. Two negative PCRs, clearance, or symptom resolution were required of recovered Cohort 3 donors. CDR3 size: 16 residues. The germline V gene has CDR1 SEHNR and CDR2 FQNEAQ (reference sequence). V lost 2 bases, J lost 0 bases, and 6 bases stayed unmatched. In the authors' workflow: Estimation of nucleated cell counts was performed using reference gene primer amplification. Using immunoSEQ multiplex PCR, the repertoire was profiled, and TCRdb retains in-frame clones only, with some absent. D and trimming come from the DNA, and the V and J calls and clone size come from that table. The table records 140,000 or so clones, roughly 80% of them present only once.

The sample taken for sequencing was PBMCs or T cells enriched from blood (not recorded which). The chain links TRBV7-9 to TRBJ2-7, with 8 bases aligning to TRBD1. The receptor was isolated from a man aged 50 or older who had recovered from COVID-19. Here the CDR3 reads CASSLNDRGLSYEQYF. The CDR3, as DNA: TGTGCCAGCAGCTTAAACGACAGGGGACTCTCCTACGAGCAGTACTTC.